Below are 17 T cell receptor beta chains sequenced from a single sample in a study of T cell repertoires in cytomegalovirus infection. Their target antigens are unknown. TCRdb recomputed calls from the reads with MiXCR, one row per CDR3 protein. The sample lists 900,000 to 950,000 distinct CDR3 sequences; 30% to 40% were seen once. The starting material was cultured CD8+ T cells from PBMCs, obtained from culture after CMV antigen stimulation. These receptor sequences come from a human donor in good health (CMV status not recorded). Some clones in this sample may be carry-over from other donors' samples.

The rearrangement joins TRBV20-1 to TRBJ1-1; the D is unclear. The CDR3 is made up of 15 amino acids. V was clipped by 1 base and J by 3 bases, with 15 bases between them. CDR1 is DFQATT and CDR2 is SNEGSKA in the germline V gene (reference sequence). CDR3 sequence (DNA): TGCAGTGCTAGAGGGAGACTATTGACGGACACTGAAGCTTTCTTT. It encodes CSARGRLLTDTEAFF.

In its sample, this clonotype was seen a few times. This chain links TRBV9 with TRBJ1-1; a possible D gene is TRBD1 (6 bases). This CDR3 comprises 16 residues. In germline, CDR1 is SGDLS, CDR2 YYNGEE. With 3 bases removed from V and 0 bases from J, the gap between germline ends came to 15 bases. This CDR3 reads CASSANRVGVNTEAFF. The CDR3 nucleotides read TGTGCCAGCAGCGCCAACAGGGTAGGAGTGAACACTGAAGCTTTCTTT.

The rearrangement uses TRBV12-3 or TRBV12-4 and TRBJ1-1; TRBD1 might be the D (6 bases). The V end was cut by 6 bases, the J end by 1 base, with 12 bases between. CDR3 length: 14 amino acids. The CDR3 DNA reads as TGTGCCAGCAGACCAGGGGACCCGAACACTGAAGCTTTCTTT. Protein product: CASRPGDPNTEAFF.

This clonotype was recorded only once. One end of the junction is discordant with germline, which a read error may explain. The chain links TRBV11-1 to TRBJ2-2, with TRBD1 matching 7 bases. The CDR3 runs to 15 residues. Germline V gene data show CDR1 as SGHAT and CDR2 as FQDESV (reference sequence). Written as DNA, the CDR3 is TGTGCCAGCAGTTCAGGGGGTTTGGACACCGGGAAGCTGTTTTTT. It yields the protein CASSSGGLDTGKLFF.

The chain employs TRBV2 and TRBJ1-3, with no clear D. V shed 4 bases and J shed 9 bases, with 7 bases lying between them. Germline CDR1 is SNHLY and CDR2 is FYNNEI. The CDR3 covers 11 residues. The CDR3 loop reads CASSGRGTIYF. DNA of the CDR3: TGTGCCAGCAGTGGACGGGGCACCATATATTTT.

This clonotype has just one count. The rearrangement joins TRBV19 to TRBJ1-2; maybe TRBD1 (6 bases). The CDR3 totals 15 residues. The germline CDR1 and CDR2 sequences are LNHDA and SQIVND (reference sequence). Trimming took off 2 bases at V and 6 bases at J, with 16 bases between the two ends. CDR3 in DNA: TGTGCCAGTAGTATATACGGGGACAAGGGAGATGGCTACACCTTC. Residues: CASSIYGDKGDGYTF.

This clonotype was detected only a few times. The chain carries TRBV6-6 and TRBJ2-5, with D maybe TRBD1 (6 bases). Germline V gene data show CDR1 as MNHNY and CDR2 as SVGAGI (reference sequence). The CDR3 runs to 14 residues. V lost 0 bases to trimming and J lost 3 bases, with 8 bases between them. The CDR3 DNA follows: TGTGCCAGCAGTTACTCGAACAGGGAAGAGACCCAGTACTTC. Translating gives CASSYSNREETQYF.

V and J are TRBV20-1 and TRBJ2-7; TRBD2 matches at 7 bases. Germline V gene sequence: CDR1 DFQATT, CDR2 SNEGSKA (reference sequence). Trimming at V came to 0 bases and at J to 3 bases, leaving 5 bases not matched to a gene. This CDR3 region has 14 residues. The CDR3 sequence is CSARDLQRGYEQYV. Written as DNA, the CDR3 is TGCAGTGCTAGAGATCTCCAGCGGGGCTACGAGCAGTACGTC.

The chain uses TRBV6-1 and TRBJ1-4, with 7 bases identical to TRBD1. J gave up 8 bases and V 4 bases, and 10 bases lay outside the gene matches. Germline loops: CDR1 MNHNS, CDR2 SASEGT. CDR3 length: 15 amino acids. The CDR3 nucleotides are TGTGCCAGCAGTGTGCTTCCGGGACAGAAGGAAAAACTGTTTTTT. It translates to CASSVLPGQKEKLFF.

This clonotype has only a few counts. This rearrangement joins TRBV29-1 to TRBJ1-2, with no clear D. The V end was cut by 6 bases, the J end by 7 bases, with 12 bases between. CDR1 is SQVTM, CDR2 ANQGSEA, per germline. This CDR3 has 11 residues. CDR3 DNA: TGCAGCGTGGCTCTGAGGGCTGGCTACACCTTC. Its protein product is CSVALRAGYTF.

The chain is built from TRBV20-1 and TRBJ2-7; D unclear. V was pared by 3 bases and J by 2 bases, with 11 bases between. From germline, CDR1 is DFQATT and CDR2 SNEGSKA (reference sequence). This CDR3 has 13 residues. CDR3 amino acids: CSASPGLAYEQYV. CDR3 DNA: TGCAGTGCTAGTCCTGGTTTAGCCTACGAGCAGTACGTC.

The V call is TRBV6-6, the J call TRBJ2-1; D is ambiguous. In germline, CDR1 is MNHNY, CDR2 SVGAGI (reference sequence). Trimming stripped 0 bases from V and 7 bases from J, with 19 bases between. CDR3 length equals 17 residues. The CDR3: CASSYSRGQVEINEQFF. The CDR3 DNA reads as TGTGCCAGCAGTTACTCGCGTGGCCAGGTGGAGATTAATGAGCAGTTCTTC.

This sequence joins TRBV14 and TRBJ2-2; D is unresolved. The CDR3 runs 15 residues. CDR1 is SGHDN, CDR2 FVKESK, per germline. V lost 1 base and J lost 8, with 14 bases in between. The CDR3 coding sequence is TGTGCCAGCAGCCAAGGGTGGAGCCCGAGGGGGGAGCTGTTTTTT. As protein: CASSQGWSPRGELFF.

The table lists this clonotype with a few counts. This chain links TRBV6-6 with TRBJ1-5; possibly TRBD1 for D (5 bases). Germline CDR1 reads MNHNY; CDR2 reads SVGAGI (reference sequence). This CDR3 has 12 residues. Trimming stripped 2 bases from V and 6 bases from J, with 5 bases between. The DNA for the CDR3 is TGTGCCAGCAGTTACGGGACTCAGCCCCAGCATTTT. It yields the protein CASSYGTQPQHF.

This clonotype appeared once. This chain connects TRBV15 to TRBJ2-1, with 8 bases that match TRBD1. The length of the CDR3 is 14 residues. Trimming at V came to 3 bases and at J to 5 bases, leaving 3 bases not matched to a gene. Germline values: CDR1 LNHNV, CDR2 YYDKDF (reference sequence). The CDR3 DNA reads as TGTGCCACCAGCAGGGACAGGGCGGACAATGAGCAGTTCTTC. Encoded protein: CATSRDRADNEQFF.

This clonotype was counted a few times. CDR3 in amino acids: CASSGRGGREQFF. CDR3 nucleotide sequence: TGCGCCAGCAGTGGACGGGGGGGCCGAGAGCAGTTCTTC. The chain uses TRBV10-2 and TRBJ2-1, with TRBD2 matching over 8 bases. Unmatched junction bases numbered 6, after V lost 4 bases and J lost 10 bases. The CDR3 extends over 13 amino acids. Germline V gene lookup returns CDR1 WSHSY and CDR2 SAAADI.

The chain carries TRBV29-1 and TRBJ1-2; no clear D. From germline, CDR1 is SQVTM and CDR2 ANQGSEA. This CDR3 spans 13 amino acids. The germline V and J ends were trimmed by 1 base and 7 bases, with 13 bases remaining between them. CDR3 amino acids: CSVEGPEAGGYTF. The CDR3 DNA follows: TGCAGCGTTGAAGGCCCGGAAGCTGGTGGCTACACCTTC.